The next 28 T cell receptor beta chains were all read from a single sample in a study of Graves' ophthalmopathy and Graves' hyperthyroidism. Transcripts of RNA were the source for amplifying TCR beta CDR3 regions. Second-round multiplex PCR came after a first-round RT-PCR that employed HTBI primers. TCRdb reanalysed the multiplex PCR reads using MiXCR and keeps one entry per CDR3 protein. The repertoire holds 1 million to 1.3 million distinct CDR3 sequences, roughly two fifths seen once, with 11% in the top ten. The source material was peripheral blood or thyroid tissue (not recorded which). The receptors come from an adult man with Graves' hyperthyroidism.

At least ten counts were recorded for this clonotype. The J gene is TRBJ2-5, the V gene TRBV7-9, with D possibly TRBD1 on 6 matching bases. V was clipped by 5 bases and J by 1 base, with 11 bases between them. The CDR3 is made up of 14 amino acids. Looked up from germline, CDR1 is SEHNR and CDR2 is FQNEAQ (reference sequence). CDR3 DNA sequence: TGTGCCAGCAGCACGACAGGAACCCAAGAGACCCAGTACTTC. Amino acids: CASSTTGTQETQYF.

This sequence joins TRBV7-2 and TRBJ2-5; 8 nucleotides agree with TRBD1. J was trimmed by 6 bases and V by 1 base; bases with no gene match: 10. Germline CDR1 is SGHTA and CDR2 is FQGNSA. CDR3 length equals 16 residues. CDR3 amino acids: CASSLGPTGDGKTQYF. CDR3 DNA: TGTGCCAGCAGCTTAGGACCGACAGGGGACGGGAAGACCCAGTACTTC.

A note on this clonotype: A much larger clonotype is one base distant, so this may be a read error. The chain couples TRBV7-3 to TRBJ2-5, with D perhaps given as TRBD1 or TRBD2 (6 bases each). CDR1 is SGHTA and CDR2 is FQGTGA in the germline V gene. CDR3 size: 15 residues. The CDR3 sequence: CASGLTGRIQETQYF. The DNA of the CDR3 is TGTGCCAGCGGCTTAACAGGGAGGATCCAAGAGACCCAGTACTTC. The full variable domain, its missing parts supplied by reference TRBV7-3 and TRBJ2-5, is GAGVSQTPSNKVTEKGKYVELRCDPISGHTALYWYRQSLGQGPEFLIYFQGTGAADDSGLPNDRFFAVRPEGSVSTLKIQRTERGDSAVYLCASGLTGRIQETQYFGPGTRLLVL.

This chain uses TRBV6-6 with TRBJ2-7; unclear D gene. CDR1 is MNHNY and CDR2 is SVGAGI in the germline V gene (reference sequence). Trimming left V 9 bases short and J 3 bases short, with 12 bases between. The CDR3 loop spans 12 amino acids. CDR3 sequence reads: CARVTTIYEQYF. In nucleotides, the CDR3 is TGTGCCAGGGTTACTACGATCTACGAGCAGTACTTC.

Only one count was recorded for this clonotype. The chain recombines TRBV10-3 with TRBJ2-2, with TRBD1 matching over 8 bases. V lost 10 bases, J lost 7 bases, and 11 bases stayed unmatched. Germline V lookup: CDR1 ENHRY, CDR2 SYGVKD. CDR3 size: 14 residues. The CDR3 coding sequence is TGTGCCAGCACTTCGCAGGGGGCCTTCGGGGAGCTGTTTTTT. Amino acid sequence: CASTSQGAFGELFF.

The chain carries TRBV25-1 and TRBJ2-6; D is undetermined. V shed 3 bases and J shed 1 base, with 7 bases lying between them. Germline CDR1 and CDR2: MGHDK and SYGVNS. The CDR3 runs 15 residues. The CDR3 nucleotides are TGTGCCAGCAGTGACGGCTTATCTGGGGCCAACGTCCTGACTTTC. It specifies CASSDGLSGANVLTF. The full variable domain, its missing parts supplied by reference TRBV25-1 and TRBJ2-6, is EADIYQTPRYLVIGTGKKITLECSQTMGHDKMYWYQQDPGMELHLIHYSYGVNSTEKGDLSSESTVSRIRTEHFPLTLESARPSHTSQYLCASSDGLSGANVLTFGAGSRLTVL.

The chain carries TRBV25-1 and TRBJ1-4; D is possibly TRBD1 (6 bases). V was pared by 8 bases and J by 7 bases, with 17 bases between. This CDR3 contains 14 residues. The V gene's germline CDR1 is MGHDK and CDR2 SYGVNS. Written as DNA, the CDR3 is TGTGCCAGCGTTGATTTGGGGGCAAGTGAAAAACTGTTTTTT. It translates to CASVDLGASEKLFF.

This sequence joins TRBV18 and TRBJ1-5, with D possibly matching TRBD1 (6 bases). The CDR3 runs 14 residues. The V and J ends lost 2 bases and 5 bases respectively, with 10 bases between them. Germline loops: CDR1 KGHSH, CDR2 LQKENI. CDR3 loop: CASSPAGADQPQHF. In DNA form, the CDR3 reads TGTGCCAGCTCACCAGCGGGGGCGGATCAGCCCCAGCATTTT.

The chain employs TRBV29-1 and TRBJ2-5; 8 bases are shared with TRBD1. The CDR3 has 13 residues. Germline CDR1 SQVTM, CDR2 ANQGSEA. V shed 6 bases, J shed 7 bases, and the junction held 10 bases outside the gene matches. In nucleotides, the CDR3 is TGCAGCGTGGAGGGACAGGTAGTCGGGACCCAGTACTTC. Its protein product is CSVEGQVVGTQYF.

In the case of this clonotype: Because it lacks the conserved phenylalanine or tryptophan at the end, this CDR3 is likely a read error. The DNA is omitted, as the CDR3 cannot be located on it reliably, and the CDR3 follows TCRdb's listing. V is TRBV7-2 and J is TRBJ2-5; the table calls TRBD2, which could not be checked here. 11 amino acids form the CDR3, both terminal residues included. The germline gives CDR1 SGHTA, CDR2 FQGNSA. The CDR3 protein is CASSLVSERDY.

This clonotype has ten or more counts. V gene TRBV29-1 combines with J gene TRBJ2-5, with no clear D. V was clipped by 0 bases and J by 0 bases, with 11 bases between them. Looked up from germline, CDR1 is SQVTM and CDR2 is ANQGSEA. This CDR3 spans 15 amino acids. CDR3 in amino acids: CSVEESYGYQETQYF. The CDR3 DNA reads as TGCAGCGTTGAAGAGTCCTACGGATACCAAGAGACCCAGTACTTC. Complete variable domain (other parts from reference TRBV29-1 and TRBJ2-5): SAVISQKPSRDICQRGTSLTIQCQVDSQVTMMFWYRQQPGQSLTLIATANQGSEATYESGFVIDKFPISRPNLTFSTLTVSNMSPEDSSIYLCSVEESYGYQETQYFGPGTRLLVL.

J is TRBJ1-1 and V is TRBV7-9, with D hard to call. CDR3 length: 13 amino acids. CDR1 and CDR2 (germline): SEHNR, FQNEAQ (reference sequence). V lost 7 bases and J 0 bases, leaving 9 bases between the germline ends. In DNA, the CDR3 is TGTGCCAGCAAGGCAATCATGAACACTGAAGCTTTCTTT. Its protein product is CASKAIMNTEAFF.

The chain joins TRBV12-3 or TRBV12-4 to TRBJ1-1; D is possibly TRBD1 (5 bases). The CDR3 extends over 12 amino acids. Trimming removed 5 bases at V and 8 bases at J, with 12 bases between. CDR3 sequence reads: CASSPGFGEAFF. CDR3 nucleotide sequence: TGTGCCAGCAGTCCAGGGTTTGGGGAAGCTTTCTTT.

The table lists this clonotype with many counts. This sequence joins TRBV7-2 and TRBJ2-7; 13 nucleotides match TRBD2. Germline values: CDR1 SGHTA, CDR2 FQGNSA. Germline trimming cut 5 bases from V and 6 bases from J; bases unmatched to any gene: 7. This CDR3 has 15 amino acids. DNA for the CDR3: TGTGCCAGCAGCCAAGGACTAGCGGGAGTCGGCGAGCAGTACTTC. Translated, it gives CASSQGLAGVGEQYF. Supplemented by reference TRBV7-2 and TRBJ2-7, the full variable domain reads GAGVSQSPSNKVTEKGKDVELRCDPISGHTALYWYRQSLGQGLEFLIYFQGNSAPDKSGLPSDRFSAERTGGSVSTLTIQRTQQEDSAVYLCASSQGLAGVGEQYFGPGTRLTVT.

This clonotype has a count of ten or more. This chain links TRBV25-1 with TRBJ1-6; TRBD1 is a possible D gene (6 bases). Trimming removed 1 base at V and 5 bases at J, with 12 bases between. The V gene's germline CDR1 is MGHDK and CDR2 SYGVNS. This CDR3 spans 16 amino acids. The CDR3 DNA reads as TGTGCCAGCAGTGAATGGGGCAGGGGAAATAATTCACCCCTCCACTTT. Protein: CASSEWGRGNNSPLHF.

J is TRBJ1-5 and V is TRBV7-2; possibly TRBD1 for D (6 bases). Trimming shortened V by 4 bases and J by 4 bases, and 11 bases separated the two germline ends. The germline V gene encodes CDR1 SGHTA and CDR2 FQGNSA. The CDR3 extends over 14 amino acids. CDR3 DNA: TGTGCCAGCAGCTCCTACGGGACAAATCAGCCCCAGCATTTT. It translates to CASSSYGTNQPQHF.

This clonotype was counted many times. The chain has TRBV6-6 and TRBJ1-5; D may be TRBD1 (5 bases). Looked up from germline, CDR1 is MNHNY and CDR2 is SVGAGI (reference sequence). The CDR3 is 13 residues long. V dropped 7 bases and J dropped 2 bases, with 9 bases sitting between them. The CDR3: CASKQGGNQPQHF. CDR3 nucleotides: TGTGCCAGCAAGCAGGGAGGCAATCAGCCCCAGCATTTT.

The sample holds many counts of this clonotype. The gene calls are TRBV2 and TRBJ1-1; 9 nucleotides align to TRBD1. Germline-derived CDR1 and CDR2 are SNHLY and FYNNEI. The CDR3 runs 12 residues. Trimming cost V 5 bases and J 8 bases; bases outside gene matches: 3. The CDR3 region is CASSWTGAEAFF. The CDR3 DNA follows: TGTGCCAGCAGTTGGACAGGGGCAGAAGCTTTCTTT.

This clonotype has at least ten counts. The genes are TRBV7-2 and TRBJ1-1; TRBD1 agrees at 9 bases. J lost 10 bases, V lost 6 bases, and 12 bases had no gene match. The CDR3 sequence is 14 residues long. Per the germline V gene, CDR1 is SGHTA and CDR2 is FQGNSA. CDR3 nucleotide sequence: TGTGCCAGCAGACGACAGGGGGACCCACTTGGAGCTTTCTTT. Its translation: CASRRQGDPLGAFF.

The J gene is TRBJ2-3, the V gene TRBV7-6; 8 bases map to TRBD2. The CDR3 is made up of 15 amino acids. In germline, CDR1 is SGHVS, CDR2 FNYEAQ. V dropped 3 bases and J dropped 7; count of bases not matched to a gene: 9. CDR3 nucleotide sequence: TGTGCCAGCAGCTTTGATTCGGGGGGGACAAATACGCAGTATTTT. Its protein product is CASSFDSGGTNTQYF.

The J gene is TRBJ2-5, the V gene TRBV6-5; 7 bases are shared with TRBD1. Germline CDR1 reads MNHEY; CDR2 reads SVGAGI. This CDR3 comprises 11 residues. Unmatched junction bases numbered 1, after V lost 9 bases and J lost 3 bases. For the CDR3, the DNA is TGTGCCAGTCAGGGGGAAGAGACCCAGTACTTC. Translation: CASQGEETQYF.

The chain has TRBV2 and TRBJ1-1; tentatively, D is TRBD1 (5 bases). CDR1 is SNHLY and CDR2 is FYNNEI in the germline V gene. The CDR3 is 12 residues long. Trimming took off 6 bases at V and 4 bases at J, with 9 bases between the two ends. CDR3 DNA: TGTGCCAGCAGGCAAGGGGTCACTGAAGCTTTCTTT. Translating gives CASRQGVTEAFF.

This clonotype has only a few counts. This rearrangement joins TRBV4-2 to TRBJ1-4; D not certain. This CDR3 is built from 14 residues. CDR1 and CDR2 from the germline V gene are LGHNA and YNFKEQ. Between the trimmed V and J ends, which lost 0 bases and 7 bases, there was a span of 9 bases. CDR3 loop: CASSQESASEKLFF. CDR3 DNA: TGTGCCAGCAGCCAAGAATCGGCGAGTGAAAAACTGTTTTTT.

The chain carries TRBV2 and TRBJ2-5; 10 bases match TRBD1. J gave up 5 bases and V 11 bases, and 8 bases lay outside the gene matches. This CDR3 contains 13 residues. The germline V gene encodes CDR1 SNHLY and CDR2 FYNNEI. CDR3 in amino acids: CAVHDRGQETQYF. The CDR3 coding sequence is TGTGCCGTGCACGACAGGGGGCAGGAGACCCAGTACTTC.

This clonotype came up a few times. CDR3 DNA: TGTGCCAGCAGTTACCCAGGGGTAACCTACGAGCAGTACTTC. This translates into CASSYPGVTYEQYF. The rearrangement joins TRBV6-6 to TRBJ2-7; perhaps TRBD1 as D (6 bases). Germline values: CDR1 MNHNY, CDR2 SVGAGI (reference sequence). This CDR3 contains 14 residues. Trimming took 2 bases from V and 2 from J, leaving 10 bases between them.

This clonotype was observed at least ten times. This sequence joins TRBV2 and TRBJ2-2, with 14 bases aligning to TRBD2. The V gene end was trimmed by 6 bases and the J gene end by 4 bases; junction bases not matched to a gene: 10. Germline V gene sequence: CDR1 SNHLY, CDR2 FYNNEI. The CDR3 consists of 18 residues. The CDR3 reads CASRMTSGRARGTGELFF. CDR3 in DNA: TGTGCCAGCAGGATGACTAGCGGGAGGGCCAGGGGCACCGGGGAGCTGTTTTTT.

This clonotype was seen ten or more times. The chain employs TRBV5-1 and TRBJ2-2; D uncertain. This CDR3 has 16 amino acids. V was cut by 4 bases and J by 3 bases, with 16 bases left in between. The germline V gene encodes CDR1 SGHRS and CDR2 YFSETQ. The CDR3: CASSPMTRSDTGELFF. CDR3 DNA: TGCGCCAGCAGCCCAATGACAAGGTCGGACACCGGGGAGCTGTTTTTT. The full variable domain, its missing parts supplied by reference TRBV5-1 and TRBJ2-2, is KAGVTQTPRYLIKTRGQQVTLSCSPISGHRSVSWYQQTPGQGLQFLFEYFSETQRNKGNFPGRFSGRQFSNSRSEMNVSTLELGDSALYLCASSPMTRSDTGELFFGEGSRLTVL.

This clonotype was recorded only once. A much larger clone sits a single nucleotide away, making a read error possible. As DNA, the CDR3 is TGTGCCAGCAGCCCACCAGGGGGCCATAATTCACCCCTCCACTTT. Amino acids: CASSPPGGHNSPLHF. V and J are TRBV5-6 and TRBJ1-6; 8 bases align to TRBD1. CDR1 SGHDT and CDR2 YYEEEE come from the germline V gene. V shed 4 bases and J 5 bases; nucleotides not matched to a gene: 5. This CDR3 has 15 residues.